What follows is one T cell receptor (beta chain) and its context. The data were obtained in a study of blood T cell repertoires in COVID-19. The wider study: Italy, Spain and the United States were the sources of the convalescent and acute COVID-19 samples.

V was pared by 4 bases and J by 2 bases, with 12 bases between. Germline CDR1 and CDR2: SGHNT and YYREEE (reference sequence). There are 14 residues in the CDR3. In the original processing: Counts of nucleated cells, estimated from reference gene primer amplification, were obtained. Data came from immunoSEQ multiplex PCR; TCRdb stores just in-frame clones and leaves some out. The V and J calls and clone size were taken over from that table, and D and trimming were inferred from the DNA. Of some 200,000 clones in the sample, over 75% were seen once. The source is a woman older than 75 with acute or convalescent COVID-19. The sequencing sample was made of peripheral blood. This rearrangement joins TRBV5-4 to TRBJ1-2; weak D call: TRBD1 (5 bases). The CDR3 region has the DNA TGTGCCAGCAGCGTCGGAGGGGCCAACTATGGCTACACCTTC. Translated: CASSVGGANYGYTF. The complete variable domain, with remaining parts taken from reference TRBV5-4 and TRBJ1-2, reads ETGVTQSPTHLIKTRGQQVTLRCSSQSGHNTVSWYQQALGQGPQFIFQYYREEENGRGNFPPRFSGLQFPNYSSELNVNALELDDSALYLCASSVGGANYGYTFGSGTRLTVV.